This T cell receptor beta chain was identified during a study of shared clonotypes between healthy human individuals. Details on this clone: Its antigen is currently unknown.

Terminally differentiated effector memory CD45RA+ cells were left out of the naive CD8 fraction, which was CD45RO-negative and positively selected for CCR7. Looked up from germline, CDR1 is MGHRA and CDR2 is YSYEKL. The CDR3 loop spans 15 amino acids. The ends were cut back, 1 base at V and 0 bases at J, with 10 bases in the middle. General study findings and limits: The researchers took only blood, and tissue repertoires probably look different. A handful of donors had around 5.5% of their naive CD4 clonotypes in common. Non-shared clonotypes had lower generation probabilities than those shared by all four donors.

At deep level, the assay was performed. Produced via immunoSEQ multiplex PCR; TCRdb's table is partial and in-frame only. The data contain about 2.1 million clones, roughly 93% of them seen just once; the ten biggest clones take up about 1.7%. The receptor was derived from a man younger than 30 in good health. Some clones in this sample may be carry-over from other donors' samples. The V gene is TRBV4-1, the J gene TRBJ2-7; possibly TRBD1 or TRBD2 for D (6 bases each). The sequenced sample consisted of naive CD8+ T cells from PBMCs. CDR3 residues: CASSQATGASYEQYF. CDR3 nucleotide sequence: TGCGCCAGCAGCCAAGCGACGGGGGCCTCCTACGAGCAGTACTTC.